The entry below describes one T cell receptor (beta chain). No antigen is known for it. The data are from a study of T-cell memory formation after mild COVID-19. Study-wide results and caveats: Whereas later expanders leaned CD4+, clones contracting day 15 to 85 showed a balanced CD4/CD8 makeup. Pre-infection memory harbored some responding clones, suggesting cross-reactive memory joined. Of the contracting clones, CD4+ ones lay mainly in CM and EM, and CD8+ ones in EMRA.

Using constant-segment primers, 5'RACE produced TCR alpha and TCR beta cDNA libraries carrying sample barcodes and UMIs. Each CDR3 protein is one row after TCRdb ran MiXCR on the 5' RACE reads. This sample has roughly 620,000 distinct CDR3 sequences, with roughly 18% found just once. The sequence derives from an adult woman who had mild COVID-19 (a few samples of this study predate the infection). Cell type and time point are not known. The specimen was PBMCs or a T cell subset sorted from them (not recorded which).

CDR3 sequence (DNA): TGTGCCAGCTCACCATCGGCTAGCGGGAGCCCAGATACGCAGTATTTT. Its translation: CASSPSASGSPDTQYF. The V gene is TRBV18, the J gene TRBJ2-3; 10 nucleotides align to TRBD2. Germline-derived CDR1 and CDR2 are KGHSH and LQKENI. The CDR3 runs to 16 residues. With V trimmed by 2 bases and J by 4 bases, 6 bases remained unmatched. The variable domain in full, with the rest retrieved from reference TRBV18 and TRBJ2-3, is NAGVMQNPRHLVRRRGQEARLRCSPMKGHSHVYWYRQLPEEGLKFMVYLQKENIIDESGMPKERFSAEFPKEGPSILRIQQVVRGDSAAYFCASSPSASGSPDTQYFGPGTRLTVL.